A selection of T cell receptor beta chains follows, all from one sample in a study of T cells in Graves' hyperthyroidism and ophthalmopathy. One entry per CDR3 protein results from TCRdb running MiXCR on the multiplex PCR reads. This table has 300,000 to 500,000 distinct CDR3 sequences, around an eighth appearing once. The specimen sequenced was blood. These receptors all stem from a man aged 45 to 65 with Graves' ophthalmopathy. Both conserved end residues are part of each CDR3. D genes are given only for firm matches. Clone size is shown for a subset of rows, as once, few, many or a class of expanded clone.

>TRBV28|TRBJ2-5|many|.
CASSSEGLPTAETQYF
TGTGCCAGCAGTTCGGAAGGACTACCCACGGCGGAGACCCAGTACTTC
>TRBV7-8|TRBJ2-7|many|.
CASSLRQTTSYEQYF
TGTGCCAGCAGCTTGCGGCAGACGACGAGTTACGAGCAGTACTTC
>TRBV7-9|TRBJ1-1|few|.
CASSPKIQPTEAFF
TGTGCCAGCAGCCCAAAAATTCAGCCCACTGAAGCTTTCTTT
>TRBV11-3|TRBJ2-7|many|.
CASSLEWSREQYF
TGTGCCAGCAGCTTAGAGTGGTCCCGGGAGCAGTACTTC
>TRBV20-1|TRBJ1-5|many|.
CSARAYKGEEKGRDQPQHF
TGCAGTGCTAGAGCTTATAAGGGGGAGGAAAAAGGCAGGGATCAGCCCCAGCATTTT
>TRBV15|TRBJ2-1|many|TRBD2
CATSGRGTSGESSYNEQFF
TGTGCCACCAGCGGAAGAGGGACTAGCGGGGAGTCATCCTACAATGAGCAGTTCTTC
>TRBV5-6|TRBJ2-3|many|.
CASSSTGYFPDTQYF
TGTGCCAGCAGCAGCACAGGGTATTTCCCAGATACGCAGTATTTT
>TRBV5-1|TRBJ1-2|many|.
CASSLVAEGGYTF
TGCGCCAGCAGCTTGGTGGCAGAAGGAGGCTACACCTTC
>TRBV19|TRBJ1-1|many|TRBD1
CAIRDRGRGDTEAFF
TGTGCCATCCGGGACAGGGGGCGCGGGGACACTGAAGCTTTCTTT
>TRBV7-8|TRBJ2-7|many|TRBD2
CASSPSDPGLAYYEQYF
TGTGCCAGCAGCCCAAGCGACCCGGGACTAGCGTACTACGAGCAGTACTTC
>TRBV3-1|TRBJ2-5|many|.
CASSQGRAETQYF
TGTGCCAGCAGCCAAGGAAGGGCGGAGACCCAGTACTTC
>TRBV18|TRBJ1-1|many|.
CASSELPGPLLDTEAFF
TGTGCCAGCTCCGAACTTCCTGGACCGTTATTAGACACTGAAGCTTTCTTT
>TRBV5-4|TRBJ1-4|few|.
CASSLFNAGQGMQKLFF
TGTGCCAGCAGCTTGTTTAACGCAGGGCAAGGGATGCAAAAACTGTTTTTT
>TRBV11-2|TRBJ1-1|many|.
CASKGLRNTEAFF
TGTGCCAGCAAAGGACTGAGGAACACTGAAGCTTTCTTT
>TRBV18|TRBJ2-1|many|TRBD2
CASSPQSGRAGPQFF
TGTGCCAGCTCACCACAGAGCGGGAGAGCCGGTCCGCAGTTCTTC
>TRBV18|TRBJ2-3|many|.
CASSPPSGVSTDTQYF
TGTGCCAGCTCACCACCGTCGGGGGTTAGCACAGATACGCAGTATTTT
>TRBV9|TRBJ2-7|.|.
CASSVYADGYERYF
TGTGCCAGCAGCGTATACGCGGATGGCTACGAGCGGTACTTC
>TRBV20-1|TRBJ2-5|many|TRBD2
CSADGTSGFQETQYF
TGCAGTGCAGATGGGACTAGCGGGTTCCAAGAGACCCAGTACTTC
>TRBV2|TRBJ2-1|many|TRBD2
CASSERLAGAEQFF
TGTGCCAGCAGTGAGAGACTAGCGGGAGCTGAGCAGTTCTTC
>TRBV18|TRBJ2-5|many|.
CASSPPFPKETQYF
TGTGCCAGCTCACCACCGTTTCCTAAGGAGACCCAGTACTTC
>TRBV18|TRBJ2-1|many|.
CASSPPSRNEQFF
TGTGCCAGCTCACCACCATCAAGGAATGAGCAGTTCTTC
>TRBV28|TRBJ2-1|many|.
CASSFSGPAGENEQFF
TGTGCCAGCAGTTTTTCGGGGCCCGCCGGGGAGAATGAGCAGTTCTTC
>TRBV7-9|TRBJ2-3|many|TRBD2
CASSAEGGRVTDTQYF
TGTGCCAGCAGCGCTGAGGGCGGGAGGGTCACAGATACGCAGTATTTT
>TRBV10-3|TRBJ1-1|many|.
CAISESGGAGGNTEAFF
TGTGCCATCAGTGAGTCGGGGGGGGCAGGAGGGAACACTGAAGCTTTCTTT
>TRBV2|TRBJ2-4|many|TRBD2
CASRDHYGRWNIQYF
TGTGCCAGCAGGGATCACTACGGGAGGTGGAACATTCAGTACTTC
>TRBV5-1|TRBJ1-1|many|.
CASSLELMNTEAFF
TGCGCCAGCAGCTTGGAGCTGATGAACACTGAAGCTTTCTTT
>TRBV11-2|TRBJ1-1|.|.
CASSPGITGRAEAFF
TGTGCCAGCAGCCCAGGCATTACAGGGCGTGCTGAAGCTTTCTTT
>TRBV15|TRBJ2-7|many|.
CATSIVGVYEQYF
TGTGCCACCAGCATCGTCGGGGTCTACGAGCAGTACTTC
>TRBV7-2|TRBJ1-2|few|.
CASSLVGGQSYGYTF
TGTGCCAGCAGCCTAGTGGGTGGACAGTCCTATGGCTACACCTTC
>TRBV6-5|TRBJ2-7|many|.
CASSYGPELYEQYF
TGTGCCAGCAGTTACGGCCCGGAACTCTACGAGCAGTACTTC
>TRBV5-1|TRBJ2-2|.|TRBD2
CASSPDSGRIGIGELFF
TGCGCCAGCAGCCCGGACAGCGGGAGGATAGGCATCGGGGAGCTGTTTTTT
>TRBV12-3/TRBV12-4|TRBJ2-7|many|.
CASSRWAGGTTYEQYF
TGTGCCAGCAGTCGCTGGGCGGGCGGGACAACTTACGAGCAGTACTTC
>TRBV28|TRBJ2-7|many|TRBD2
CASRLAGFEQYF
TGTGCCTCCAGACTAGCGGGTTTCGAGCAGTACTTC
>TRBV5-1|TRBJ2-1|few|TRBD2
CASSLRLGLGSKMMDEQFF
TGCGCCAGCAGCTTGCGCCTGGGACTAGGGAGTAAGATGATGGATGAGCAGTTCTTC
>TRBV20-1|TRBJ2-7|many|TRBD2
CSARGIAGVSEQYF
TGCAGTGCTAGAGGTATAGCGGGAGTGTCTGAGCAGTACTTC
>TRBV11-3|TRBJ2-1|many|TRBD2
CASSLDRFLAGRQGIDEQFF
TGTGCCAGCAGCTTAGATCGATTTCTAGCGGGACGGCAGGGGATAGATGAGCAGTTCTTC
>TRBV2|TRBJ2-7|many|.
CASTSSYEQYF
TGTGCCAGCACCTCGTCCTACGAGCAGTACTTC
>TRBV19|TRBJ2-3|few|.
CASSSGTYTDTQYF
TGTGCCAGTAGTAGTGGGACTTACACAGATACGCAGTATTTT
>TRBV7-8|TRBJ1-1|few|TRBD1
CASSLWPNIDRGSLAFF
TGTGCCAGCAGCTTATGGCCCAATATAGACAGGGGGAGTCTTGCTTTCTTT
>TRBV12-3/TRBV12-4|TRBJ2-7|.|.
CASSRGGNEQYF
TGTGCCAGCAGTAGGGGGGGTAACGAGCAGTACTTC
>TRBV4-1|TRBJ1-3|.|.
CASSPEGNTIYF
TGCGCCAGCAGCCCTGAAGGAAACACCATATATTTT
>TRBV4-2|TRBJ2-5|.|.
CASSQDSGDLSTGGTQYF
TGTGCCAGCAGCCAAGATTCGGGGGATCTATCGACCGGGGGGACCCAGTACTTC
>TRBV6-2/TRBV6-3|TRBJ2-3|many|.
CASSQGGLSEDTQYF
TGTGCCAGCAGTCAGGGGGGACTTAGCGAAGATACGCAGTATTTT
>TRBV7-2|TRBJ2-5|many|.
CASSFPRVSREETQYF
TGTGCCAGCAGCTTCCCCCGGGTCTCGAGGGAGGAGACCCAGTACTTC
>TRBV7-9|TRBJ1-2|many|.
CASSSELGLGYTF
TGTGCCAGCAGCTCTGAACTGGGGCTTGGCTACACCTTC
>TRBV6-1|TRBJ2-1|.|.
CASSRGQPSYNEQFF
TGTGCCAGCAGTAGAGGACAGCCCTCCTACAATGAGCAGTTCTTC
>TRBV7-8|TRBJ2-2|many|TRBD2
CASSPRTSGRANTGELFF
TGTGCCAGCAGCCCGAGGACTAGCGGGAGGGCGAACACCGGGGAGCTGTTTTTT
>TRBV29-1|TRBJ2-2|few|TRBD1
CSVGQGALGELFF
TGCAGCGTTGGTCAGGGGGCATTGGGGGAGCTGTTTTTT